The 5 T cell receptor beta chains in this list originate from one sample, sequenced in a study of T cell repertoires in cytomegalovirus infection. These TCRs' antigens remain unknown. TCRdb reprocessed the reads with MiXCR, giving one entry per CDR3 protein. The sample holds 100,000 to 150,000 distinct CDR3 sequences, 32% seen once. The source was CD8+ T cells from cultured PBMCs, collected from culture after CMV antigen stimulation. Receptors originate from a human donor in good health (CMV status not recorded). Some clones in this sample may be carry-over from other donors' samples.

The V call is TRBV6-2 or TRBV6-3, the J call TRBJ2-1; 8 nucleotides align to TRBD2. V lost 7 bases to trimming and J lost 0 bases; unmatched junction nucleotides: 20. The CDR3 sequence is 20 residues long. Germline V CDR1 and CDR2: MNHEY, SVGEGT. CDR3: CASTTVIGLAPQSSYNEQFF. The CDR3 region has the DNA TGTGCCAGCACCACGGTAATAGGACTAGCCCCACAAAGCTCCTACAATGAGCAGTTCTTC.

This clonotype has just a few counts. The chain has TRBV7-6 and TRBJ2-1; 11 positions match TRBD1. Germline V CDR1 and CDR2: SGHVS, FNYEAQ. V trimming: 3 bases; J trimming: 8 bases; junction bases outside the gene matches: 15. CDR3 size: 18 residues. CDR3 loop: CASSFTNSVDRGPYEQFF. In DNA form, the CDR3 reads TGTGCCAGCAGCTTTACTAATAGCGTGGACAGGGGGCCGTATGAGCAGTTCTTC.

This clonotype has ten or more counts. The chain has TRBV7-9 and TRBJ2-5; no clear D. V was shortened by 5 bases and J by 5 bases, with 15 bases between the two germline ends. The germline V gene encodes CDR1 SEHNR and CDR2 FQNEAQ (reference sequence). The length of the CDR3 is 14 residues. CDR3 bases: TGTGCCAGCAGCCTTTGGACGGGCCAGGAGACCCAGTACTTC. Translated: CASSLWTGQETQYF.

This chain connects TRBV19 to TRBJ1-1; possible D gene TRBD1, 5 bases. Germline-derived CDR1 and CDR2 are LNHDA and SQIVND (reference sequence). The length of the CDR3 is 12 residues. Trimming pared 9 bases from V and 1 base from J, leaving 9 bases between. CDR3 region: CASRTGNTEAFF. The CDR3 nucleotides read TGTGCCAGCCGAACAGGGAACACTGAAGCTTTCTTT.

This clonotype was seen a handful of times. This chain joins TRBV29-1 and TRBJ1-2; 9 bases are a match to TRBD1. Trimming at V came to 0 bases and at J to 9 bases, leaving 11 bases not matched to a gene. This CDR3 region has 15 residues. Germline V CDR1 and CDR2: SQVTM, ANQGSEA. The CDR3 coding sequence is TGCAGCGTTGAAGATCTTACGGGACAGGGTCTCCGCTACACCTTC. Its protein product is CSVEDLTGQGLRYTF.